The next 3 T cell receptor beta chains were all read from a single sample in a study of T-cell memory formation after mild COVID-19. TCRdb fed the 5' RACE reads into MiXCR, producing one record per CDR3 protein. This table holds roughly 610,000 distinct CDR3 sequences, approximately 15% found once. Sequencing was done on a sample of PBMCs or a T cell subset sorted from them (not recorded which). The receptors originated from an adult woman who had mild COVID-19 (a few samples of this study predate the infection). Cell type and time point are not known.

This clonotype showed up just a few times. The chain is built from TRBV20-1 and TRBJ2-2; 9 positions agree with TRBD2. This CDR3 region has 18 residues. J gave up 1 base and V 0 bases, and 9 bases lay outside the gene matches. Germline-derived CDR1 and CDR2 are DFQATT and SNEGSKA (reference sequence). The CDR3 loop reads CSARDLVAGEMNTGELFF. In DNA form, the CDR3 reads TGCAGTGCTAGAGATTTGGTAGCGGGGGAGATGAACACCGGGGAGCTGTTTTTT.

The rearrangement links TRBV30 to TRBJ2-7; 9 bases fit TRBD1. The V gene end was trimmed by 5 bases and the J gene end by 5 bases; junction bases not matched to a gene: 10. This CDR3 spans 14 amino acids. The germline CDR1 and CDR2 sequences are GTSNPN and SVGIG (reference sequence). CDR3: CAWGVGTGRHEQYF. The CDR3 bases are TGTGCCTGGGGAGTTGGGACAGGGAGGCACGAGCAGTACTTC.

The gene calls are TRBV4-3 and TRBJ2-7; 9 positions match TRBD2. The CDR3 covers 17 residues. J gave up 3 bases and V 0 bases, and 9 bases lay outside the gene matches. The germline V gene encodes CDR1 LGHNA and CDR2 YSLEER. The CDR3 coding sequence is TGCGCCAGCAGCCAAGAGATGACGACTAGCGGAGGCTACGAGCAGTACTTC. As protein: CASSQEMTTSGGYEQYF.